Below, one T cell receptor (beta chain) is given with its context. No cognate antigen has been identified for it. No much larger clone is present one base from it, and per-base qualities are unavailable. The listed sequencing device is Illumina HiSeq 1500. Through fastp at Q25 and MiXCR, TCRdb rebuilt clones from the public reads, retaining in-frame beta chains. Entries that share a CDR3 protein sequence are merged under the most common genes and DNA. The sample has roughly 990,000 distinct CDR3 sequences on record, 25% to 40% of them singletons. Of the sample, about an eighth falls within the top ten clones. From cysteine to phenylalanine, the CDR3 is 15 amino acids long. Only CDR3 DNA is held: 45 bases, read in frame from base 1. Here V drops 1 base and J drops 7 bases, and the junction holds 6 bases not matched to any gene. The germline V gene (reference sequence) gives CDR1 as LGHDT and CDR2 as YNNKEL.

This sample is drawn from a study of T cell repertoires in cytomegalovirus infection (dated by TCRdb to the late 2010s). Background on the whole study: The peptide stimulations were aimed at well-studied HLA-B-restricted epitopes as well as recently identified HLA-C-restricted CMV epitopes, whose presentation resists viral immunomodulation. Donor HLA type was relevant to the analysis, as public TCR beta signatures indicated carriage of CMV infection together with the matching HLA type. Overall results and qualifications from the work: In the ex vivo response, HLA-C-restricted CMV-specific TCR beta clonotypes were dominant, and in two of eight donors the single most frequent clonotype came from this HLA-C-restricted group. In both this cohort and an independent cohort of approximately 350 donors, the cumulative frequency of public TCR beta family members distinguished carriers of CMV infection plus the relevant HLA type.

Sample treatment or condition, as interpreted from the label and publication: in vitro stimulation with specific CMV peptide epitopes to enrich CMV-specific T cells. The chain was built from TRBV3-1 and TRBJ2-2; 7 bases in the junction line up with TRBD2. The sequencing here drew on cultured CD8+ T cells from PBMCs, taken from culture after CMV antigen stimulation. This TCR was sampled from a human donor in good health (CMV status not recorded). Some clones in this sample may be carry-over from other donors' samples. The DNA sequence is TGTGCCAGCAGCCAAGGGACTAGTGCAGACGGGGAGCTGTTTTTT. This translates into CASSQGTSADGELFF.